The clone carrying this T cell receptor beta chain was seen at least ten times. Via MiXCR, TCRdb re-called the 5' RACE reads, giving one row per CDR3 protein. Of 25,000 to 35,000 distinct CDR3 sequences listed, around 30% are singletons. The source of the sample is a study of CD8 T cells in ankylosing spondylitis. The CDR3 is 14 amino acids. This chain joins TRBV21-1 and TRBJ2-1; no check of the table's D call, TRBD1, against the DNA was made. TRBV21-1 is deemed a pseudogene. Sequences were obtained from synovial fluid, either unsorted or a sorted T cell fraction (not recorded which). This TCR derives from a male donor with ankylosing spondylitis. CDR3 in DNA: TGTGCCAGCGGAAGGCAGGGGGCCCACAATGAGCAGTTCTTC. The encoded protein is CASGRQGAHNEQFF.